Below, 19 T cell receptor beta chains from the same sample are listed, as sequenced in a study of blood T cell repertoires in COVID-19. Repertoires were generated with immunoSEQ multiplex PCR, while TCRdb's copy carries only in-frame clones and drops some. Of 160,000 or so clones in the sample, less than 85% were seen once. Sequenced: peripheral blood. Receptors originate from a woman in her fifties or sixties with COVID-19, enrolled during active disease.

The V and J genes are TRBV10-3 and TRBJ2-4; TRBD1 might be the D (6 bases). V gave up 6 bases and J gave up 8 bases, with 14 bases separating them. CDR1 and CDR2 (germline): ENHRY, SYGVKD. The length of the CDR3 is 13 residues. DNA of the CDR3: TGTGCCATCAGCACAGGGCTAGGGGACATTCAGTACTTC. It is translated as CAISTGLGDIQYF.

The chain links TRBV11-3 to TRBJ2-1, with 15 nucleotides matching TRBD2. The CDR3 has 21 residues. Looked up from germline, CDR1 is SGHNT and CDR2 is YENEEA. The V and J ends lost 0 bases and 0 bases, in that order; junction bases with no gene match: 9. The CDR3 nucleotides read TGTGCCAGCAGCTTAGAGGGACTAGCGGGAGGTAGGAGGGCCTCCTACAATGAGCAGTTCTTC. It is translated as CASSLEGLAGGRRASYNEQFF.

The chain joins TRBV6-5 to TRBJ1-2, with 8 nucleotides matching TRBD1. The CDR3 runs to 12 residues. Unmatched junction bases numbered 3, after V lost 4 bases and J lost 8 bases. Germline values: CDR1 MNHEY, CDR2 SVGAGI. CDR3 coding DNA: TGTGCCAGCAGTTGGACAGGGTACGGCTACACCTTC. Its translation: CASSWTGYGYTF.

This clone was found a few times. The genes are TRBV6-2 or TRBV6-3 and TRBJ2-7, with 9 bases fitting TRBD2. From germline, CDR1 is MNHEY and CDR2 SVGEGT. J gave up 4 bases and V 6 bases, and 10 bases lay outside the gene matches. The CDR3 sequence is 15 residues long. The CDR3 region is CASSPPTSGDYEQYF. The CDR3 DNA reads TGTGCCAGCAGCCCCCCGACTAGCGGTGATTACGAGCAGTACTTC.

This clone is a singleton in its sample. CDR3 in DNA: TGTGCCAGCAGTTACTCGGAGGGACAGGGTAATGAGCAGTTCTTC. Residues: CASSYSEGQGNEQFF. V is TRBV6-5 and J is TRBJ2-1; 9 positions agree with TRBD1. Losses at the gene ends were 0 bases for V and 7 bases for J; bases not matched to a gene: 4. Looked up from germline, CDR1 is MNHEY and CDR2 is SVGAGI. The CDR3 length is 15 residues.

This clone was seen once. The J gene is TRBJ1-1, the V gene TRBV10-3; 7 bases align to TRBD1. The CDR3 has 14 residues. Germline assignment: CDR1 ENHRY and CDR2 SYGVKD. V dropped 6 bases and J dropped 8; count of bases not matched to a gene: 12. The CDR3 nucleotides are TGTGCCATCAGCCCGGGACAGAGCACAAACGAAGCTTTCTTT. Its protein is CAISPGQSTNEAFF.

The V call is TRBV7-9, the J call TRBJ2-7; TRBD1 aligns across 8 bases. Germline CDR1 and CDR2: SEHNR and FQNEAQ (reference sequence). The CDR3 is 16 residues long. The trim removed 2 bases at V and 0 bases at J, leaving 6 bases unmatched. The CDR3 region has the DNA TGTGCCAGCAGCTTAACCGGGACAGGTCCCTCCTACGAGCAGTACTTC. Translating gives CASSLTGTGPSYEQYF.

The table lists this clone with a few counts. CDR3 residues: CAWGGQLNTEAFF. The DNA of the CDR3 is TGTGCCTGGGGGGGCCAACTGAACACTGAAGCTTTCTTT. The chain couples TRBV30 to TRBJ1-1, with D possibly matching TRBD1 (6 bases). V was pared by 5 bases and J by 0 bases, with 10 bases between. This CDR3 region has 13 residues. CDR1 is GTSNPN and CDR2 is SVGIG in the germline V gene (reference sequence).

Only one count was recorded for this clone. The rearrangement links TRBV19 to TRBJ2-3; 7 bases agree with TRBD2. CDR1 is LNHDA and CDR2 is SQIVND in the germline V gene (reference sequence). The trim removed 8 bases at V and 0 bases at J, leaving 11 bases unmatched. The CDR3 is 16 amino acids. The CDR3 DNA is TGTGCCAGTCGGGGATTTGCTAGCGGTAGCACAGATACGCAGTATTTT. It encodes CASRGFASGSTDTQYF.

This CDR3 reads CASSDQGTSADTQYF. CDR3 sequence (DNA): TGTGCCAGCTCAGACCAGGGGACCTCGGCAGATACGCAGTATTTT. V gene TRBV18 combines with J gene TRBJ2-3; possibly TRBD1 for D (6 bases). The CDR3 extends over 15 amino acids. Germline loops: CDR1 KGHSH, CDR2 LQKENI. Trimming cost V 5 bases and J 4 bases, with 16 bases left between them. Supplemented by reference TRBV18 and TRBJ2-3, the full variable domain reads NAGVMQNPRHLVRRRGQEARLRCSPMKGHSHVYWYRQLPEEGLKFMVYLQKENIIDESGMPKERFSAEFPKEGPSILRIQQVVRGDSAAYFCASSDQGTSADTQYFGPGTRLTVL.

This clone was counted once. The gene calls are TRBV27 and TRBJ2-1; TRBD2 matches at 9 bases. Looked up from germline, CDR1 is MNHEY and CDR2 is SMNVEV (reference sequence). Trimming at V came to 1 base and at J to 0 bases, leaving 4 bases not matched to a gene. The CDR3 sequence is 17 residues long. The CDR3 DNA reads TGTGCCAGCAGTTTATTCCTAGCGGGACGCTCCTACAATGAGCAGTTCTTC. Its translation: CASSLFLAGRSYNEQFF.

This clone was recorded once. The chain joins TRBV4-1 to TRBJ1-5; the D gene is possibly TRBD1 (6 bases). V lost 0 bases, J lost 6 bases, and 12 bases lay in between. CDR3 length equals 15 residues. In germline, CDR1 is MGHRA, CDR2 YSYEKL. The DNA for the CDR3 is TGCGCCAGCAGCCAAGATTGGGGGCTTGGTCAGCCCCAGCATTTT. This sequence encodes CASSQDWGLGQPQHF.

The chain employs TRBV7-9 and TRBJ1-1, with no clear D. V gave up 5 bases and J gave up 2 bases, with 9 bases separating them. The CDR3 runs 13 residues. Germline V lookup: CDR1 SEHNR, CDR2 FQNEAQ (reference sequence). The CDR3 spells CASSREFNTEAFF. In nucleotides, the CDR3 is TGTGCCAGCAGCCGAGAATTTAACACTGAAGCTTTCTTT.

The chain recombines TRBV19 with TRBJ2-5; the match to TRBD2 covers 10 bases. CDR1 and CDR2 (germline): LNHDA, SQIVND (reference sequence). With V trimmed by 7 bases and J by 5 bases, 10 bases remained unmatched. The CDR3 contains 15 residues. CDR3 sequence (DNA): TGTGCCAGTACGATAGCGGGAGGCGGGGCGGAGACCCAGTACTTC. It yields the protein CASTIAGGGAETQYF.

The V call is TRBV19, the J call TRBJ1-2; D may be TRBD1 (6 bases). With 3 bases removed from V and 0 bases from J, the gap between germline ends came to 11 bases. The germline gives CDR1 LNHDA, CDR2 SQIVND (reference sequence). The CDR3 covers 15 residues. The CDR3 DNA reads as TGTGCCAGTAGTATCCGACAGGTCGCTAACTATGGCTACACCTTC. It translates to CASSIRQVANYGYTF. The variable domain in full, completed from reference TRBV19 and TRBJ1-2, reads DGGITQSPKYLFRKEGQNVTLSCEQNLNHDAMYWYRQDPGQGLRLIYYSQIVNDFQKGDIAEGYSVSREKKESFPLTVTSAQKNPTAFYLCASSIRQVANYGYTFGSGTRLTVV.

V usage is TRBV9 and J usage is TRBJ2-3, with 7 bases aligning to TRBD1. The CDR3 sequence is 15 residues long. Germline V gene sequence: CDR1 SGDLS, CDR2 YYNGEE. The V and J ends lost 2 bases and 2 bases, in that order; junction bases with no gene match: 5. The CDR3 sequence is CASSVHRGYTDTQYF. The CDR3 DNA is TGTGCCAGCAGCGTTCACAGGGGATACACAGATACGCAGTATTTT.

V usage is TRBV30 and J usage is TRBJ2-7, with TRBD1 identical over 7 bases. The length of the CDR3 is 14 residues. CDR1 GTSNPN and CDR2 SVGIG come from the germline V gene (reference sequence). The junction had 12 bases not matched to a gene; V was cut back by 3 bases and J by 7 bases. CDR3 protein: CAWSRQGPTREQYF. The CDR3 region has the DNA TGTGCCTGGAGCCGACAGGGCCCCACTAGGGAGCAGTACTTC. Filled out from reference TRBV30 and TRBJ2-7, the complete variable domain reads SQTIHQWPATLVQPVGSPLSLECTVEGTSNPNLYWYRQAAGRGLQLLFYSVGIGQISSEVPQNLSASRPQDRQFILSSKKLLLSDSGFYLCAWSRQGPTREQYFGPGTRLTVT.

This chain links TRBV5-6 with TRBJ2-7; possibly TRBD2 for D (5 bases). V was cut by 4 bases and J by 5 bases, with 13 bases left in between. Germline CDR1 and CDR2: SGHDT and YYEEEE. The CDR3 extends over 13 amino acids. In nucleotides, the CDR3 is TGTGCCAGCAGCCCCAACCTCGGGGACGAGCAGTACGTC. As protein: CASSPNLGDEQYV.

The J gene is TRBJ2-7, the V gene TRBV4-3; 7 nucleotides agree with TRBD1. CDR3 length equals 14 residues. Germline-derived CDR1 and CDR2 are LGHNA and YSLEER. Trimming removed 0 bases from V and 8 bases from J; junction bases left unmatched: 7. The CDR3 here is CASSQDSDRDKQYF. CDR3 in DNA: TGCGCCAGCAGCCAAGATAGCGACAGGGACAAGCAGTACTTC.